The 2 T cell receptor beta chains listed next were all sequenced from one sample in a study of CXCR3-negative and CXCR3-positive naive CD8 T cells. It was by 5' RACE with UMI labels that the TRB cDNA libraries were prepared. TCRdb re-called the 5' RACE reads, yielding one record per CDR3 amino acid sequence without DNA. The sample table sets out 65,000 to 95,000 distinct CDR3 sequences. Sequenced: naive CXCR3- CD8+ T cells from blood. Sample subset: CD45RO-CCR7+CD27+CD95- naive CD8+ T cells lacking CXCR3 (TNR3-). These receptors were obtained from a human donor in good health. Some clones in this sample may be carry-over from other donors' samples.

Here the CDR3 reads CASSQGQQPYSYEQYF. The chain has TRBV14 and TRBJ2-7. Germline assignment: CDR1 SGHDN and CDR2 FVKESK. The CDR3 consists of 16 residues.

The chain employs TRBV14 and TRBJ1-2; there is no DNA to check the TCRdb D call of TRBD1. Germline V gives CDR1 SGHDN, CDR2 FVKESK. The CDR3 consists of 17 residues. Here the CDR3 reads CASSQVGALQLNYGYTF.